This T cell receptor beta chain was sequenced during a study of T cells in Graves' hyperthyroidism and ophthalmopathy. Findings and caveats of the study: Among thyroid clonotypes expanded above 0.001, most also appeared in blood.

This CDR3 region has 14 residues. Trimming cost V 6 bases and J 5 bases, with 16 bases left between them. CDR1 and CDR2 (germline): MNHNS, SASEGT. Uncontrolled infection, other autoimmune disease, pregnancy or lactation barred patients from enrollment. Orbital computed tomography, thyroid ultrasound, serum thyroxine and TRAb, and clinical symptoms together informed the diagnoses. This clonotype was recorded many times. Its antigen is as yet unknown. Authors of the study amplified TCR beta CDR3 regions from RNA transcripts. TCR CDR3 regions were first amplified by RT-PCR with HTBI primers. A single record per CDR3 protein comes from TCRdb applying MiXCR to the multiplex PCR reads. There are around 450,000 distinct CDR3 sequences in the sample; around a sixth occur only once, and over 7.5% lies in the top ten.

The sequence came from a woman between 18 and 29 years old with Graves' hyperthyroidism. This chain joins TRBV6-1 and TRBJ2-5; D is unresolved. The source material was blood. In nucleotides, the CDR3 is TGTGCCAGCAGGAGAGACCGAACCTGGGAGACCCAGTACTTC. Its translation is CASRRDRTWETQYF.